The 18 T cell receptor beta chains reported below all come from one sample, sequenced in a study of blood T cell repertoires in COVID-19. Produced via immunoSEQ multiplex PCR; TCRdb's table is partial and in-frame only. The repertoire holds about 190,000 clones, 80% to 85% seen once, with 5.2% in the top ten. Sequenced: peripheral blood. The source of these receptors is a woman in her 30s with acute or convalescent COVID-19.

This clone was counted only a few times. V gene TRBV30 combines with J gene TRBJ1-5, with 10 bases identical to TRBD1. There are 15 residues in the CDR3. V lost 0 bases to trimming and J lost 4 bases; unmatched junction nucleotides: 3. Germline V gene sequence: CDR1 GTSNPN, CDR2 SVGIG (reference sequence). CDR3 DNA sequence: TGTGCCTGGAGTGTGGGGACAGGGGATAATCAGCCCCAGCATTTT. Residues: CAWSVGTGDNQPQHF.

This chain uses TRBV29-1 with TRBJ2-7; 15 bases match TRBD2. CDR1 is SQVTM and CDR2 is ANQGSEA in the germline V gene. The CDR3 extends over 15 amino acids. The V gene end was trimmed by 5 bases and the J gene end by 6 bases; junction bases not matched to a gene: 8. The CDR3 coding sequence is TGCAGCGTTAGGACTAGCGGGGGGGCCTTTGGCGAGCAGTACTTC. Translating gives CSVRTSGGAFGEQYF.

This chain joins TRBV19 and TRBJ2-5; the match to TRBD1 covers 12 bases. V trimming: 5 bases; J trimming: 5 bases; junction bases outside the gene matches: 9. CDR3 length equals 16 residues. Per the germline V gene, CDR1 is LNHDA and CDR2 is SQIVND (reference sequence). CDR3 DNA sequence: TGTGCCAGTAGTCAGGGGGACAGGGGGCGATGGGAGACCCAGTACTTC. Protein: CASSQGDRGRWETQYF.

For the CDR3, the DNA is TGTGCCACCAGTGATTTAGGCAGGGGAAATGAGCAGTTCTTC. Protein product: CATSDLGRGNEQFF. V gene TRBV24-1 combines with J gene TRBJ2-1; maybe TRBD1 (6 bases). The germline V gene encodes CDR1 KGHDR and CDR2 SFDVKD. CDR3 length: 14 residues. V dropped 1 base and J dropped 7 bases, with 10 bases sitting between them.

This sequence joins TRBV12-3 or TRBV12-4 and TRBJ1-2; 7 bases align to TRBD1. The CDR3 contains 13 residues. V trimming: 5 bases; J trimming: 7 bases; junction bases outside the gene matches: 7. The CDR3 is CASSVGGGSGYTF. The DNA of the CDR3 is TGTGCCAGCAGTGTTGGAGGGGGCAGTGGCTACACCTTC.

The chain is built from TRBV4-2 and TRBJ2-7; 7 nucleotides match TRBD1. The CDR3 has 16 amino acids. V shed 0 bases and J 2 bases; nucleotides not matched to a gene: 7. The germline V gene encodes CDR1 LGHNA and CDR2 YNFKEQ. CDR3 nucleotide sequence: TGTGCCAGCAGCCAAGAAGGAACAGGGGTTACCTACGAGCAGTACTTC. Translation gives CASSQEGTGVTYEQYF.

The CDR3: CASRSGSLNEQFF. Written as DNA, the CDR3 is TGTGCCAGCAGGAGCGGGAGCTTAAATGAGCAGTTCTTC. The V and J genes are TRBV13 and TRBJ2-1, with 8 nucleotides matching TRBD2. The CDR3 loop spans 13 amino acids. Germline V gives CDR1 PRHDT, CDR2 FYEKMQ (reference sequence). V lost 6 bases to trimming and J lost 7 bases; unmatched junction nucleotides: 5. Together with reference TRBV13 and TRBJ2-1, the CDR3 gives the full variable domain: AAGVIQSPRHLIKEKRETATLKCYPIPRHDTVYWYQQGPGQDPQFLISFYEKMQSDKGSIPDRFSAQQFSDYHSELNMSSLELGDSALYFCASRSGSLNEQFFGPGTRLTVL.

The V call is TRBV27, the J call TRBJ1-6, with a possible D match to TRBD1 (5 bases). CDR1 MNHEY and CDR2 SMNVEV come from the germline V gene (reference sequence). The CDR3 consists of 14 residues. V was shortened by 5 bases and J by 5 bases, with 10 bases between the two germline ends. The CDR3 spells CASSLQANNSPLHF. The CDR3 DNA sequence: TGTGCCAGCAGTCTACAGGCTAATAATTCACCCCTCCACTTT.

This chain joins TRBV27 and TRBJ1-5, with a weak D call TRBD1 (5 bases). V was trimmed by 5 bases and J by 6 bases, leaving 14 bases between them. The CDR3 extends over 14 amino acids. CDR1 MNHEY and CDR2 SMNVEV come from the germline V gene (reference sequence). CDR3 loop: CASSPAGGSQPQHF. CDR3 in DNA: TGTGCCAGCAGTCCAGCGGGGGGGAGTCAGCCCCAGCATTTT.

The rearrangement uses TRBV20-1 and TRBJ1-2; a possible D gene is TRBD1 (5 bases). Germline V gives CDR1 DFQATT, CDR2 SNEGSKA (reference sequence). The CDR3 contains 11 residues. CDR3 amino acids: CGGWGGYGYTF. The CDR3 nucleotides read TGCGGTGGCTGGGGGGGCTATGGCTACACCTTC.

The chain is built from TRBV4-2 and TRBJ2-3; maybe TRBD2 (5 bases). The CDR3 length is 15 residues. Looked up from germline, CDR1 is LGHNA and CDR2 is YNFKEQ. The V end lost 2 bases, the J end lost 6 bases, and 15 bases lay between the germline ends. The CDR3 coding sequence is TGTGCCAGCAGCCAAACCCCGGAGGTTTCGGATACGCAGTATTTT. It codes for CASSQTPEVSDTQYF.

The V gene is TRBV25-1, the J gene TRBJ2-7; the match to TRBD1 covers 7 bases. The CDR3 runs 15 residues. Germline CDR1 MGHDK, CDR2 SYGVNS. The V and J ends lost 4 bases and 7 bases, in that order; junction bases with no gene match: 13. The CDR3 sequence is CASSGGTARIQEQYF. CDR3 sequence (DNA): TGTGCCAGCAGTGGAGGGACAGCGCGAATTCAGGAGCAGTACTTC.

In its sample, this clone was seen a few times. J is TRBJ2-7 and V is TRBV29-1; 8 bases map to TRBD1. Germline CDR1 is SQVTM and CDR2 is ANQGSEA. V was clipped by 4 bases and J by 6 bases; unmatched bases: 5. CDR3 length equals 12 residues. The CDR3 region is CSVGQGASEQYF. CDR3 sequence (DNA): TGCAGCGTTGGTCAGGGGGCCAGCGAGCAGTACTTC.

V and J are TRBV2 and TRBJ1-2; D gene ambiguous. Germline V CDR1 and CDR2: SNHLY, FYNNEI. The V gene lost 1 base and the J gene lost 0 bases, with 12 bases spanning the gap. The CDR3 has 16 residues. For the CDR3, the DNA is TGTGCCAGCAGTGAAGTGTCAGCGGCAGCTAACTATGGCTACACCTTC. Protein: CASSEVSAAANYGYTF. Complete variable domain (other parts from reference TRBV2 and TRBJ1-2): EPEVTQTPSHQVTQMGQEVILRCVPISNHLYFYWYRQILGQKVEFLVSFYNNEISEKSEIFDDQFSVERPDGSNFTLKIRSTKLEDSAMYFCASSEVSAAANYGYTFGSGTRLTVV.

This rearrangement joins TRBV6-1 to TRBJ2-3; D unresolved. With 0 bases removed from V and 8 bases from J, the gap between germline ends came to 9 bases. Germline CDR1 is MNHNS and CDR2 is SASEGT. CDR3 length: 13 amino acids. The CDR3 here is CASSEARIFTQYF. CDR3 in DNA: TGTGCCAGCAGTGAAGCGCGGATTTTTACGCAGTATTTT.

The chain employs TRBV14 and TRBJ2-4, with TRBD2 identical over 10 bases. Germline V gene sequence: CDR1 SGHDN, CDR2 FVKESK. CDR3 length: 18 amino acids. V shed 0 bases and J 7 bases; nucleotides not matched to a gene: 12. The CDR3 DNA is TGTGCCAGCAGCCAAGAAATGGCCCCCCTAGCGGGGGCGAACATTCAGTACTTC. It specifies CASSQEMAPLAGANIQYF.

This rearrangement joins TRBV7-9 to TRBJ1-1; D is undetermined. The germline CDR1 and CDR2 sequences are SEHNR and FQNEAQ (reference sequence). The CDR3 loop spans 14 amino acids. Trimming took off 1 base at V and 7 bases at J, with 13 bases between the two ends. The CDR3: CASSLEQRVSEAFF. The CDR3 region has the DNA TGTGCCAGCAGCTTAGAGCAAAGAGTGAGTGAAGCTTTCTTT.

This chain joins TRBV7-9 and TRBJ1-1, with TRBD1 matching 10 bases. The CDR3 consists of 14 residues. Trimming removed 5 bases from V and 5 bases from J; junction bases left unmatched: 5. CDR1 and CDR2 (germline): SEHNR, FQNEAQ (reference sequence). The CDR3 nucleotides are TGTGCCAGCAGCCCAAGGACAGGGGGGACTGAAGCTTTCTTT. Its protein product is CASSPRTGGTEAFF.